The T cell receptor (beta chain) described here comes from a study of T cell responses to AZD1222 COVID-19 vaccine. Study-wide results and caveats: Breadth and depth of Spike-specific TCRs rose after two AZD1222 doses.

Germline V gives CDR1 SGDLS, CDR2 YYNGEE. The CDR3 has 16 residues. After removal of 0 bases from V and 8 bases from J, the junction contained 9 bases not matched to a gene. The data were produced by immunoSEQ multiplex PCR, yet TCRdb's version contains in-frame clones alone and is incomplete. The sample records 90,000 to 150,000 clones, around 85% being singletons. A remark on this clone: Its antigen remains unknown.

Sequencing used peripheral blood, obtained on day 0 of AZD1222 vaccination. The chain links TRBV9 to TRBJ2-1; 9 nucleotides agree with TRBD1. The sequence came from an adult in good health. CDR3 nucleotides: TGTGCCAGCAGCGTAGGGGGGACAGGGCTTCTTTATGAGCAGTTCTTC. Translating it yields CASSVGGTGLLYEQFF.